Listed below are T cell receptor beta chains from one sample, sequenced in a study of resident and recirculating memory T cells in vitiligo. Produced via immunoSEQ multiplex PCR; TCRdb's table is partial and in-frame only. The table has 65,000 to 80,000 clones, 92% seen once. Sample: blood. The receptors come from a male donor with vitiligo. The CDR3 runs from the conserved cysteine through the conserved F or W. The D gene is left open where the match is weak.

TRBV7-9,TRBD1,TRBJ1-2,CASSADRGYTF
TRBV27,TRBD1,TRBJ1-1,CASSFGQGVFGTEAFF
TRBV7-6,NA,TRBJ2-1,CASSSPRRHNEQFF
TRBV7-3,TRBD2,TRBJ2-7,CASSLKGTSGGYEQYF
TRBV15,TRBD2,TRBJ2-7,CATSSRGGAEQYF
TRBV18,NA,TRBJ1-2,CASASSNSRYGYTF
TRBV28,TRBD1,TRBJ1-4,CASSSPRGGTGGEKLFF
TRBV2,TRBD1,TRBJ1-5,CASSVRTGVNQPQHF
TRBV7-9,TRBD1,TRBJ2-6,CASSRDRAYSGANVLTF
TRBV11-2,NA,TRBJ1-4,CASSPPGGLWDNEKLFF
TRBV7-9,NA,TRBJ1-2,CASSRRTEGGYTF
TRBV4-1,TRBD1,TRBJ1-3,CASSQGRQGLIGNTIYF
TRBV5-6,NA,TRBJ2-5,CASSIDRETQYF
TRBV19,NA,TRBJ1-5,CASSIDLYTSGNQPQHF
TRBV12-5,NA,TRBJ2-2,CASHYQSGADTGELFF
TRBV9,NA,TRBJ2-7,CASSVDQRTSSYEQYF
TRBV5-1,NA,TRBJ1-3,CASRGTSGNTIYF
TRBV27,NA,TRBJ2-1,CASCLGSSYNEQFF
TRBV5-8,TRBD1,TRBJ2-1,CASSHIRQGAHNEQFF
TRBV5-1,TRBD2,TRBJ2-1,CASSLGASGGSYNEQFF
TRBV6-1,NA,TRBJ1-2,CASSERQFPTF
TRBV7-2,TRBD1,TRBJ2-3,CASSARPGYGQGITDTQYF
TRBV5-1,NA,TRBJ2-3,CASSDKITDTQYF
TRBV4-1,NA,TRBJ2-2,CASSLPGGAGELFF
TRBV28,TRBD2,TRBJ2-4,CASSFPSLAGAKNIQYF
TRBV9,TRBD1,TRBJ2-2,CASSAGQGLNTGELFF
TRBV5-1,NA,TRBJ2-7,CASSSHNGPVFGGEQYF
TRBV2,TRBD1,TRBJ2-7,CASRSDRYEQYF
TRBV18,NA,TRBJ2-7,CASSPRGEYEQYF
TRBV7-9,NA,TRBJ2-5,CASSLTGWTQETQYF
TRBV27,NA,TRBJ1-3,CASSPSGQVFGNTIYF
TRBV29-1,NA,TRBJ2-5,CSVEVGGAETQYF
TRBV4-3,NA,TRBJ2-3,CASSQDKRAPDSSTDTQYF
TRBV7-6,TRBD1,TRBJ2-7,CASSYNRGREQYF
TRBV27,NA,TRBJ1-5,CASSFRGSGDQPQHF
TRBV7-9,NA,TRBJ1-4,CASSLAPQNEKLFF
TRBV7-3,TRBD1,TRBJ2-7,CASSNGPTGVGEQYF
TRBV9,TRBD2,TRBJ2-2,CASSVRASGGTGELFF
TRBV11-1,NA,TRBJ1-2,CASSLETANYGYTF
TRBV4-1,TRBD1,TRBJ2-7,CASSHDGQGAYEQYF
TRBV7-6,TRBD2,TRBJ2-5,CASSRPTSRETQYF